Listed here are 30 T cell receptor beta chains from one sample, sequenced in a study of Ad26.COV2.S vaccination and SARS-CoV-2 variants. The treatment was: around 19 received Ad26.COV2.S at low or high dose, single or two shots; about 5 received placebo; per-sample allocation not given. On day 63 after the first injection, vaccine and placebo recipients gave samples. Profiling relied on immunoSEQ multiplex PCR, and the TCRdb table lists in-frame clones only, not all of them. The repertoire consists of more than 400,000 clones, with less than 95% occurring once and the leading ten covering less than 5.5%. This specimen was peripheral blood, taken in a trial of Ad26.COV2.S vaccine versus placebo. Receptors originate from a person between 18 and 65 years old who received the Ad26.COV2.S COVID-19 vaccine or a placebo.

The chain uses TRBV6-5 and TRBJ1-6; no firm D call. V was clipped by 8 bases and J by 12 bases, with 17 bases between them. This CDR3 comprises 13 residues. Germline V gene data show CDR1 as MNHEY and CDR2 as SVGAGI. CDR3 sequence reads: CASSDADIRPLHF. DNA for the CDR3: TGTGCCAGCTCGGACGCAGACATTCGACCCCTCCACTTT.

The chain carries TRBV29-1 and TRBJ1-1; 11 bases match TRBD1. V was clipped by 3 bases and J by 4 bases; unmatched bases: 10. The germline V gene encodes CDR1 SQVTM and CDR2 ANQGSEA. CDR3 length equals 16 residues. DNA of the CDR3: TGCAGCGTTGAGGACAGGGGGCGCGTGGGGTCCACTGAAGCTTTCTTT. Amino acid sequence: CSVEDRGRVGSTEAFF.

This chain joins TRBV7-8 and TRBJ2-1; D may be TRBD1 (6 bases). The germline V and J ends were trimmed by 0 bases and 4 bases, with 13 bases remaining between them. Germline values: CDR1 SGHVS, CDR2 FQNEAQ. CDR3 length equals 16 residues. CDR3 sequence: CASSLARTEPYNEQFF. CDR3 coding DNA: TGTGCCAGCAGCTTAGCTAGGACAGAGCCTTACAATGAGCAGTTCTTC.

The chain links TRBV10-3 to TRBJ1-3, with TRBD1 as a possible D gene (5 bases). The V and J ends lost 6 bases and 0 bases respectively, with 15 bases between them. This CDR3 has 16 residues. Germline V gene data show CDR1 as ENHRY and CDR2 as SYGVKD. The CDR3 loop reads CAIRAAGNSSGNTIYF. CDR3 nucleotide sequence: TGTGCCATCAGGGCCGCAGGGAACAGCTCTGGAAACACCATATATTTT.

The V gene is TRBV4-1, the J gene TRBJ2-3; D could derive from TRBD1 or TRBD2 (5 bases each). Germline V gene lookup returns CDR1 MGHRA and CDR2 YSYEKL. The CDR3 covers 13 residues. V lost 8 bases and J lost 8, with 17 bases in between. CDR3: CASSGTIEGTQYF. The CDR3 DNA follows: TGCGCCAGCTCCGGGACCATAGAGGGTACGCAGTATTTT.

The gene calls are TRBV9 and TRBJ2-1, with 8 nucleotides matching TRBD2. This CDR3 has 15 amino acids. V lost 0 bases, J lost 1 base, and 0 bases stayed unmatched. CDR1 and CDR2 (germline): SGDLS, YYNGEE. The CDR3 nucleotides are TGTGCCAGCAGCGTAGGACTAGCGTCCTACAATGAGCAGTTCTTC. It yields the protein CASSVGLASYNEQFF. The full variable domain, its missing parts supplied by reference TRBV9 and TRBJ2-1, is DSGVTQTPKHLITATGQRVTLRCSPRSGDLSVYWYQQSLDQGLQFLIQYYNGEERAKGNILERFSAQQFPDLHSELNLSSLELGDSALYFCASSVGLASYNEQFFGPGTRLTVL.

V gene TRBV18 combines with J gene TRBJ1-1; D gene ambiguous. V was cut by 5 bases and J by 1 base, with 14 bases left in between. This CDR3 spans 15 amino acids. The germline CDR1 and CDR2 sequences are KGHSH and LQKENI. The CDR3 spells CASSENGGGNTEAFF. DNA for the CDR3: TGTGCCAGCTCAGAAAACGGTGGCGGGAACACTGAAGCTTTCTTT.

Notes on this clone: Other DNA sequences within the sample encode an identical CDR3. The rearrangement links TRBV5-4 to TRBJ2-1, with D unresolved. The CDR3 extends over 15 amino acids. V was shortened by 2 bases and J by 0 bases, with 9 bases between the two germline ends. CDR1 and CDR2 from the germline V gene are SGHNT and YYREEE (reference sequence). The CDR3 protein is CASSLDSSSYNEQFF. CDR3 nucleotide sequence: TGTGCCAGCAGCTTAGACTCGAGCTCCTACAATGAGCAGTTCTTC.

The chain is built from TRBV2 and TRBJ2-7; weak D call: TRBD1 (6 bases). Germline loops: CDR1 SNHLY, CDR2 FYNNEI. The CDR3 consists of 12 residues. V lost 6 bases and J 0 bases, leaving 6 bases between the germline ends. CDR3 nucleotides: TGTGCCAGCAGGGACAGCTCCTACGAGCAGTACTTC. Its translation is CASRDSSYEQYF.

This chain joins TRBV2 and TRBJ2-7; tentative D call: TRBD1 (5 bases). The CDR3 sequence is 15 residues long. Trimming took 1 base from V and 2 from J, leaving 12 bases between them. Germline V CDR1 and CDR2: SNHLY, FYNNEI. CDR3 amino acids: CASSEEAGLTYEQYF. The CDR3 DNA is TGTGCCAGCAGTGAAGAGGCAGGGCTAACCTACGAGCAGTACTTC. Complete variable domain (other parts from reference TRBV2 and TRBJ2-7): EPEVTQTPSHQVTQMGQEVILRCVPISNHLYFYWYRQILGQKVEFLVSFYNNEISEKSEIFDDQFSVERPDGSNFTLKIRSTKLEDSAMYFCASSEEAGLTYEQYFGPGTRLTVT.

Only a few counts were recorded for this clone. The same CDR3 arises from other DNA sequences in this sample as well. V is TRBV28 and J is TRBJ2-7; D is perhaps TRBD1 (6 bases). The CDR3 totals 12 residues. The germline CDR1 and CDR2 sequences are MDHEN and SYDVKM. The ends were cut back, 6 bases at V and 3 bases at J, with 9 bases in the middle. This chain's CDR3 is CASSLQGYEQYF. CDR3 DNA: TGTGCCAGCAGCCTACAGGGCTACGAGCAGTACTTC.

The chain joins TRBV19 to TRBJ2-2; possible D gene TRBD2, 6 bases. The germline CDR1 and CDR2 sequences are LNHDA and SQIVND (reference sequence). The CDR3 loop spans 15 amino acids. V lost 1 base to trimming and J lost 7 bases, with 13 bases between them. In DNA form, the CDR3 reads TGTGCCAGTAGTATAGGGGGGACTTCGGGCGGGGAGCTGTTTTTT. Encoded protein: CASSIGGTSGGELFF.

Notes on this clone: Within the sample, other DNA sequences also encode this same CDR3. The chain recombines TRBV20-1 with TRBJ2-7, with D unclear. This CDR3 comprises 11 residues. V shed 0 bases and J shed 3 bases, with 3 bases lying between them. The germline CDR1 and CDR2 sequences are DFQATT and SNEGSKA (reference sequence). The CDR3 protein is CSARDGYEQYF. In DNA, the CDR3 is TGCAGTGCTAGAGATGGCTACGAGCAGTACTTC.

The chain employs TRBV9 and TRBJ2-7, with 13 bases lining up with TRBD2. Germline V CDR1 and CDR2: SGDLS, YYNGEE. With V trimmed by 4 bases and J by 4 bases, 8 bases remained unmatched. The CDR3 totals 16 residues. Written as DNA, the CDR3 is TGTGCCAGCAGCATAGGACTAGCGGGAGAAGGGTACGAGCAGTACTTC. Translating it yields CASSIGLAGEGYEQYF.

This rearrangement joins TRBV18 to TRBJ2-3, with a possible D match to TRBD2 (5 bases). CDR1 and CDR2 from the germline V gene are KGHSH and LQKENI. This CDR3 is built from 15 residues. Trimming took 2 bases from V and 1 from J, leaving 10 bases between them. The CDR3 reads CASSPELGGTDTQYF. CDR3 DNA: TGTGCCAGCTCACCAGAATTGGGAGGCACAGATACGCAGTATTTT.

The V call is TRBV24-1, the J call TRBJ2-1, with 9 bases that match TRBD1. After removal of 3 bases from V and 5 bases from J, the junction contained 7 bases not matched to a gene. Germline-derived CDR1 and CDR2 are KGHDR and SFDVKD. The CDR3 is made up of 16 amino acids. The CDR3 spells CATSDPGTGSDNEQFF. DNA for the CDR3: TGTGCCACCAGTGATCCAGGGACAGGGTCCGACAATGAGCAGTTCTTC.

This sequence joins TRBV6-1 and TRBJ1-2; 7 bases map to TRBD1. The CDR3 spans 15 residues. The V gene's germline CDR1 is MNHNS and CDR2 SASEGT. Losses at the gene ends were 2 bases for V and 4 bases for J; bases not matched to a gene: 7. In nucleotides, the CDR3 is TGTGCCAGCAGTGAATCAGAGGGGGCGAGCTATGGCTACACCTTC. Translation gives CASSESEGASYGYTF.

The CDR3 loop is CASGPSGQGNTEAFF. The CDR3, as DNA: TGTGCTAGTGGCCCTTCGGGACAGGGGAACACTGAAGCTTTCTTT. J is TRBJ1-1 and V is TRBV12-5, with TRBD1 matching over 9 bases. Per germline, CDR1 LGHNT and CDR2 FRNRAP. Germline trimming cut 6 bases from V and 1 base from J; bases unmatched to any gene: 6. CDR3 length: 15 amino acids.

A single count supports this clone. CDR3 DNA sequence: TGTGCCAGCAGCCCCCTAGGCGGGAGAGGCAACACCGGGGAGCTGTTTTTT. It codes for CASSPLGGRGNTGELFF. The chain couples TRBV27 to TRBJ2-2; 7 bases are shared with TRBD2. Trimming removed 6 bases from V and 2 bases from J; junction bases left unmatched: 12. Germline V gene sequence: CDR1 MNHEY, CDR2 SMNVEV (reference sequence). The CDR3 runs to 17 residues.

This chain's CDR3 is CASKTTNNYGYTF. The CDR3 DNA reads TGTGCCAGCAAGACCACAAATAACTATGGCTACACCTTC. The rearrangement uses TRBV27 and TRBJ1-2; D remains unclear. The V gene's germline CDR1 is MNHEY and CDR2 SMNVEV (reference sequence). The CDR3 is 13 amino acids. V lost 7 bases, J lost 1 base, and 10 bases lay in between.

V gene TRBV15 combines with J gene TRBJ2-1, with 10 bases aligning to TRBD2. V lost 1 base and J lost 9; bases outside the gene matches: 15. Germline V gives CDR1 LNHNV, CDR2 YYDKDF (reference sequence). This CDR3 is built from 18 residues. CDR3 amino acids: CATSRGRGQREGRGEQFF. CDR3 nucleotide sequence: TGTGCCACCAGCAGAGGAAGGGGCCAGCGGGAGGGCCGAGGTGAGCAGTTCTTC.

The CDR3 loop is CASSQESSVFDPNSNEQFF. CDR3 DNA: TGTGCCAGCAGCCAAGAGTCCTCCGTGTTTGACCCGAACAGCAATGAGCAGTTCTTC. The chain couples TRBV4-2 to TRBJ2-1; no clear D gene. The CDR3 is made up of 19 amino acids. CDR1 and CDR2 (germline): LGHNA, YNFKEQ. V was trimmed by 0 bases and J by 6 bases, leaving 24 bases between them.

The V call is TRBV2, the J call TRBJ2-4, with a tentative D call TRBD1 (6 bases). This CDR3 region has 13 residues. V was cut by 6 bases and J by 11 bases, with 17 bases left in between. Germline CDR1 is SNHLY and CDR2 is FYNNEI. CDR3 sequence reads: CASSPPGHLVQYF. The CDR3 nucleotides read TGTGCCAGCAGCCCACCGGGACATTTAGTTCAGTACTTC.

The chain has TRBV7-8 and TRBJ2-7; D gene ambiguous. V shed 5 bases and J shed 2 bases, with 7 bases lying between them. Germline V gene sequence: CDR1 SGHVS, CDR2 FQNEAQ. This CDR3 is built from 12 residues. This CDR3 is CASSPSPYEQYF. The CDR3 DNA sequence: TGTGCCAGCAGCCCTTCCCCCTACGAGCAGTACTTC.

V is TRBV4-3 and J is TRBJ2-1; 11 bases are a match to TRBD2. After removal of 3 bases from V and 3 bases from J, the junction contained 7 bases not matched to a gene. This CDR3 is built from 17 residues. Germline assignment: CDR1 LGHNA and CDR2 YSLEER. In nucleotides, the CDR3 is TGCGCCAGCAGCCAGCCTACGACTAGCGGGGACTACAATGAGCAGTTCTTC. Protein: CASSQPTTSGDYNEQFF.

The rearrangement links TRBV4-2 to TRBJ2-3; 9 positions match TRBD2. The V and J ends lost 0 bases and 6 bases, in that order; junction bases with no gene match: 10. The CDR3 is 17 amino acids. Germline V CDR1 and CDR2: LGHNA, YNFKEQ. The CDR3 sequence is CASSQDTASGAGDTQYF. The CDR3 DNA is TGTGCCAGCAGCCAAGATACGGCTAGCGGGGCGGGGGATACGCAGTATTTT.

This sequence joins TRBV9 and TRBJ2-2, with D possibly called TRBD1 or TRBD2 (6 bases each). The CDR3 spans 20 residues. Germline CDR1 reads SGDLS; CDR2 reads YYNGEE. Trimming shortened V by 0 bases and J by 4 bases, and 25 bases separated the two germline ends. CDR3 region: CASSVDWGAPEALSTGELFF. The CDR3 coding sequence is TGTGCCAGCAGCGTAGATTGGGGGGCCCCGGAGGCGTTAAGCACCGGGGAGCTGTTTTTT.

CDR3 in amino acids: CASSHSDRVCSSYNEQFF. The DNA for the CDR3 is TGCGCCAGCAGTCACTCCGACAGGGTATGTAGCTCCTACAATGAGCAGTTCTTC. The genes are TRBV23-1 and TRBJ2-1; 7 bases fit TRBD1. TRBV23-1 has ORF status, its function being uncertain. With 3 bases clipped from V and 0 bases from J, the junction kept 11 bases outside the gene matches. This CDR3 contains 18 residues.

The rearrangement uses TRBV19 and TRBJ1-6; 10 positions agree with TRBD1. The junction had 16 bases not matched to a gene; V was cut back by 2 bases and J by 6 bases. The CDR3 is 20 residues long. The germline gives CDR1 LNHDA, CDR2 SQIVND (reference sequence). For the CDR3, the DNA is TGTGCCAGTAGTATAAAGGAGGGACAGGGGATGAAGCAGGGTAATTCACCCCTCCACTTT. As protein: CASSIKEGQGMKQGNSPLHF.

The chain joins TRBV27 to TRBJ2-1; TRBD2 matches at 10 bases. The CDR3 consists of 15 residues. The germline V gene encodes CDR1 MNHEY and CDR2 SMNVEV (reference sequence). J lost 2 bases, V lost 6 bases, and 4 bases had no gene match. CDR3 DNA sequence: TGTGCCAGCAGACCCAGCGGGAGGGCCTACAATGAGCAGTTCTTC. Protein sequence: CASRPSGRAYNEQFF.